This T cell receptor beta chain was recovered during a study of cytomegalovirus exposure and HLA in healthy donors. The wider study: The same platform as the approximately 730 first-cohort repertoires was used for the 130 or so validation repertoires, a later analysis reported. Whole-study findings and limits: The study flagged roughly 150 TCR beta chains as cytomegalovirus-associated. According to a subsequent analysis, TCR clusters from the first cohort were inclined to appear together in the 120 validation repertoires. Many donors shared some public TCRs, even though most TCR sequences were rare.

With respect to this clone: Its antigen is currently unknown.

CDR3 length: 14 residues. Germline V gene data show CDR1 as SGHNT and CDR2 as YENEEA. The J segment lost 7 bases and the V segment lost 5 bases, leaving 10 bases of the junction unmatched. Clones were read by immunoSEQ multiplex PCR, and TCRdb kept only the in-frame ones, dropping some. The sample records about 160,000 clones, under 90% being singletons. Specimen: PBMCs. This TCR came from a man younger than 35 in good health and CMV-seropositive. This rearrangement joins TRBV11-3 to TRBJ1-1; 7 bases match TRBD1. The CDR3 DNA is TGTGCCAGCAGCCCAATAACTACAGGGGTTGAAGCTTTCTTT. Its protein is CASSPITTGVEAFF.